This T cell receptor (beta chain) was documented in a study of shared clonotypes between healthy human individuals. Study conclusions and caveats: Large sequencing depth failed to make sorted-subset sequencing complete, rarefaction showed.

The length of the CDR3 is 16 residues. CDR1 is SGHRS, CDR2 YFSETQ, per germline. Trimming took 4 bases from V and 0 from J, leaving 14 bases between them. With respect to this clone: Its antigen is as yet unknown.

The table came from immunoSEQ multiplex PCR; TCRdb's copy has only in-frame clones and leaves some out. Seen here are around 2,000,000 clones, 85% to 95% observed once, and the top ten hold 0.9% to 1.4%. Only CD45RO-negative cells positively selected for CCR7 counted as naive CD8 cells, so terminally differentiated effector memory CD45RA+ cells were excluded. Sequencing was performed on naive CD8+ T cells sorted from blood. The sequence was collected from a man aged 18 to 30 in good health. The chain couples TRBV5-1 to TRBJ1-3; TRBD1 is a possible D gene (5 bases). In DNA, the CDR3 is TGCGCCAGCAGCCAGGGCTGGGCCGACTCTGGAAACACCATATATTTT. Residues: CASSQGWADSGNTIYF.